This TCR beta chain derives from a study of shared clonotypes between healthy human individuals. V was trimmed by 5 bases and J by 1 base, leaving 10 bases between them. Germline V gene sequence: CDR1 SGHTA, CDR2 FQGTGA. There are 14 residues in the CDR3. In the study's own analysis: From ImmunoSEQ came sequences covering only the junction and carrying no quality scores, so filtering differed. This table comes from immunoSEQ multiplex PCR, and its TCRdb copy is limited to in-frame clones, with some not included. From that table come the V and J calls and clone size; the DNA was used to work out D and trimming. This table has 2 million to 2.5 million clones, around 93% appearing once.

The genes are TRBV7-3 and TRBJ2-3; D unclear. Sequenced: naive CD4+ T cells from PBMCs. The subset here: CD45RA+ positively selected. The sequence came from a young man in good health. Some clones in this sample may be carry-over from other donors' samples. The CDR3 is CASSPSGGTDTQYF. The CDR3 DNA sequence: TGTGCCAGCAGCCCAAGTGGGGGCACAGATACGCAGTATTTT.